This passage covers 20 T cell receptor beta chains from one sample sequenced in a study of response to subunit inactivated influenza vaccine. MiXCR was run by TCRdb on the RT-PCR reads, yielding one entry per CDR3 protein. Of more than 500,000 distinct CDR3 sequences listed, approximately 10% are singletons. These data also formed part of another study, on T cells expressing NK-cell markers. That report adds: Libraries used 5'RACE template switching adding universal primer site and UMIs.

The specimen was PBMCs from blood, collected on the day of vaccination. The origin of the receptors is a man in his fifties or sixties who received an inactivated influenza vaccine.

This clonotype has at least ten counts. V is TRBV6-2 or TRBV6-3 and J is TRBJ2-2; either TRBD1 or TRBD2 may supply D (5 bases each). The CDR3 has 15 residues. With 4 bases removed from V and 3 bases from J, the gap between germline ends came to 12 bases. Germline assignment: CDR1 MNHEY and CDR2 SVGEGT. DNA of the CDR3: TGTGCCAGCAGTTTAAGACGAGGGGACACCGGGGAGCTGTTTTTT. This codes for CASSLRRGDTGELFF.

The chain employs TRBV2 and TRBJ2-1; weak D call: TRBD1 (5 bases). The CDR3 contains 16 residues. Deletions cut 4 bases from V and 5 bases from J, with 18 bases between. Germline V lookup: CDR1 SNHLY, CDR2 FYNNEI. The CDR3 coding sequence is TGTGCCAGCAGTGGAGAAAACAGTGGGGCAAACAATGAGCAGTTCTTC. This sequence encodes CASSGENSGANNEQFF.

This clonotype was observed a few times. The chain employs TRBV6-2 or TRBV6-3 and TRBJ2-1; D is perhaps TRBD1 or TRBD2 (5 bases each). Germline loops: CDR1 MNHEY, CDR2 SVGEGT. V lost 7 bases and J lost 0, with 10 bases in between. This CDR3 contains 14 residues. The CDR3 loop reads CASTWGNSYNEQFF. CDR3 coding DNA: TGTGCCAGCACTTGGGGGAACTCCTACAATGAGCAGTTCTTC.

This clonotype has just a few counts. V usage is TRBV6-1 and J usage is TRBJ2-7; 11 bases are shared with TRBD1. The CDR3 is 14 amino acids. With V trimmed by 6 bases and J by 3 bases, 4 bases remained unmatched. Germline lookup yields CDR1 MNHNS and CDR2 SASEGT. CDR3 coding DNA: TGTGCCAGCAGCTGGGACAGGGGGGTCTACGAGCAGTACTTC. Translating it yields CASSWDRGVYEQYF.

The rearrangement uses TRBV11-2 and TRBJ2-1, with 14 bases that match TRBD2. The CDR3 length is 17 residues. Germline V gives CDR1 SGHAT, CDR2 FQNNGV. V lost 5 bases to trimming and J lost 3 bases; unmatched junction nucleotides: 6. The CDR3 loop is CASSLTSGRGLYNEQFF. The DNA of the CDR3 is TGTGCCAGCAGCCTGACTAGCGGGAGGGGTCTCTACAATGAGCAGTTCTTC.

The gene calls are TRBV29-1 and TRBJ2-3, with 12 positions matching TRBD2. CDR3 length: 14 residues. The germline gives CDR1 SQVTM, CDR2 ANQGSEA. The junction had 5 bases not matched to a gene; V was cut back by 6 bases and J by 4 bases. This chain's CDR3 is CSVTSGGDADTQYF. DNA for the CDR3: TGCAGCGTGACTAGCGGGGGCGATGCAGATACGCAGTATTTT.

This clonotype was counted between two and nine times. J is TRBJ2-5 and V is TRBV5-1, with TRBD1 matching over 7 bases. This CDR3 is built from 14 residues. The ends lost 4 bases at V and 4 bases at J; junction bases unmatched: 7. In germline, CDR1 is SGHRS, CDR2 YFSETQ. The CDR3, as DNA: TGCGCCAGCAGCCCCAAGACAGGGTTAGAGACCCAGTACTTC. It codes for CASSPKTGLETQYF.

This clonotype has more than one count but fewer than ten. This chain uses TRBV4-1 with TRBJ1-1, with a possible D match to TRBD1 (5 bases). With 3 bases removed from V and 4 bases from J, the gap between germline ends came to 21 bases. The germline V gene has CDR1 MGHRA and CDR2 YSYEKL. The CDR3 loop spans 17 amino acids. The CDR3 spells CASSHALRAPGGTEAFF. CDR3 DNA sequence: TGCGCCAGCAGCCACGCACTCCGGGCCCCCGGGGGCACTGAAGCTTTCTTT.

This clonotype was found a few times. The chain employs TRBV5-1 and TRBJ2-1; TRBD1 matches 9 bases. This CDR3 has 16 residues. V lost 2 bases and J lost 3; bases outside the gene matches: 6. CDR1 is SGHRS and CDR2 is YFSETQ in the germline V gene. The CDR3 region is CASSFGDRADYNEQFF. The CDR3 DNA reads TGCGCCAGCAGCTTTGGGGACAGGGCTGACTACAATGAGCAGTTCTTC. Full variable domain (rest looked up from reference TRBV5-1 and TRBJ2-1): KAGVTQTPRYLIKTRGQQVTLSCSPISGHRSVSWYQQTPGQGLQFLFEYFSETQRNKGNFPGRFSGRQFSNSRSEMNVSTLELGDSALYLCASSFGDRADYNEQFFGPGTRLTVL.

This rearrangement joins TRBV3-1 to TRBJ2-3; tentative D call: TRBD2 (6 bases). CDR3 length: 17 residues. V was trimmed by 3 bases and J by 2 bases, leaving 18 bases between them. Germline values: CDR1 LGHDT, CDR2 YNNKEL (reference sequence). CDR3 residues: CASSQKIGSRDTDTQYF. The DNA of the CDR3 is TGTGCCAGCAGCCAGAAAATCGGGAGTCGAGACACAGATACGCAGTATTTT.

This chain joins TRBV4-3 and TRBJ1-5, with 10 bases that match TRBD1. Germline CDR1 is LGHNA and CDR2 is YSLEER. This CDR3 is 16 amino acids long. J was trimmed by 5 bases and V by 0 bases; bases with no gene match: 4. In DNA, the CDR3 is TGCGCCAGCAGCCAAGAAGACAGGGGGCCCTATCAGCCCCAGCATTTT. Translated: CASSQEDRGPYQPQHF.

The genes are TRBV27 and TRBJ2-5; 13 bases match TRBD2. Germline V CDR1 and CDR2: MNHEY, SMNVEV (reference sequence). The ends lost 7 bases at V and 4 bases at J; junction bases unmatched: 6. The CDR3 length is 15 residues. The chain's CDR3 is CASNGGLAGVETQYF. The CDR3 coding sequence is TGTGCCAGCAACGGTGGACTAGCGGGAGTAGAGACCCAGTACTTC.

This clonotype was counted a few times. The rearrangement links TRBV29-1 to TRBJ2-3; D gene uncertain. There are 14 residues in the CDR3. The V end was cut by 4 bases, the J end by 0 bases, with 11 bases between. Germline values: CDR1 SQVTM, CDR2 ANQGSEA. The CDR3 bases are TGCAGCGTTGCAGCGATGACTAGCACAGATACGCAGTATTTT. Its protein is CSVAAMTSTDTQYF.

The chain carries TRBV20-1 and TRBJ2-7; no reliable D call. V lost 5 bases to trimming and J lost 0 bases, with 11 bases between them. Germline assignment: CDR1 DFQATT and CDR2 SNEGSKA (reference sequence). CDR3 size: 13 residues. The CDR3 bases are TGCAGTGCTCCGGGCCCGAGCTCCTACGAGCAGTACTTC. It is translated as CSAPGPSSYEQYF.

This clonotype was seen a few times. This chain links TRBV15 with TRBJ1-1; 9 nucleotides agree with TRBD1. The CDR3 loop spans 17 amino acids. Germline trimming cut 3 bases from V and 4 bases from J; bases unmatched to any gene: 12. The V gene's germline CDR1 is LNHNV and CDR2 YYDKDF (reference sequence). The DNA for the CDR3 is TGTGCCACCAGCAGGACCTTCCCCGGGACAGGGCTCACTGAAGCTTTCTTT. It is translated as CATSRTFPGTGLTEAFF.

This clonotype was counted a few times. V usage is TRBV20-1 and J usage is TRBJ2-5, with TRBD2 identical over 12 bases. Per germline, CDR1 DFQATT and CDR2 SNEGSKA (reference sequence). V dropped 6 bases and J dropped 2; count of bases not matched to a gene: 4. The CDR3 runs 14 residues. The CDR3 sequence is CSAKGLAGQETQYF. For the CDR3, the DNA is TGCAGTGCAAAAGGACTAGCGGGACAAGAGACCCAGTACTTC.

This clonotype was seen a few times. The DNA for the CDR3 is TGTGCCAGCAGCCACGACATTCTCTACAATGAGCAGTTCTTC. Its protein product is CASSHDILYNEQFF. The J gene is TRBJ2-1, the V gene TRBV7-9; unclear D gene. In germline, CDR1 is SEHNR, CDR2 FQNEAQ (reference sequence). V was clipped by 5 bases and J by 3 bases, with 11 bases between them. The CDR3 length is 14 residues.

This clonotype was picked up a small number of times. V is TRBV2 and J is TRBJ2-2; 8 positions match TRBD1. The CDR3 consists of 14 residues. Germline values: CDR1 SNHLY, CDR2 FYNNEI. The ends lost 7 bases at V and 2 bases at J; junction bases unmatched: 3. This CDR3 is CASKDRANTGELFF. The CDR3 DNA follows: TGTGCCAGCAAGGACAGGGCAAACACCGGGGAGCTGTTTTTT.

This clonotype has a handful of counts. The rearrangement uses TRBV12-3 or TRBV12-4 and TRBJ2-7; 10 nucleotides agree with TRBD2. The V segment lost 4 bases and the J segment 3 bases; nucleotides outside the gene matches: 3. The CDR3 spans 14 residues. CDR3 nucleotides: TGTGCCAGCAGTTCCGGACTAGCGGACTACGAGCAGTACTTC. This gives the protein CASSSGLADYEQYF.

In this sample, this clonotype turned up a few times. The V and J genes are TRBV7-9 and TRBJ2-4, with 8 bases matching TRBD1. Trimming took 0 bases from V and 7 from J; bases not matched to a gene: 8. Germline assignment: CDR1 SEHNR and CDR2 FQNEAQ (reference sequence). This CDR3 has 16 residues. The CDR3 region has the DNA TGTGCCAGCAGCTTAGCTGGGACAGGTGCCCACAACATTCAGTACTTC. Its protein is CASSLAGTGAHNIQYF.